This is a list of T cell receptor beta chains from one sample in a study of T cells in Graves' hyperthyroidism and ophthalmopathy. MiXCR, run by TCRdb on the multiplex PCR reads, gives a single entry per CDR3 protein. The table lists some 760,000 distinct CDR3 sequences, 12% to 15% of them singletons. Sequencing input: blood. The receptor set was obtained from a woman between 18 and 30 years old with Graves' hyperthyroidism. Both conserved end residues are part of each CDR3. The D gene is left open where the match is weak. Clone sizes are given selectively: once, few, many, or a class where the clone is expanded.

V: TRBV29-1
size: few
D: NA
J: TRBJ2-7
CDR3: CSVAATTYEQYF
DNA: TGCAGCGTTGCAGCAACTACCTACGAGCAGTACTTC

V: TRBV7-8
size: many
D: NA
J: TRBJ2-7
CDR3: CASSRGVGYEQYF
DNA: TGTGCCAGCAGCCGAGGAGTCGGGTACGAGCAGTACTTC

V: TRBV12-3/TRBV12-4
size: few
D: NA
J: TRBJ1-2
CDR3: CASSFLRGAMGYTF
DNA: TGTGCCAGCAGTTTCCTGCGGGGGGCGATGGGCTACACCTTC

V: TRBV10-3
size: many
D: TRBD2
J: TRBJ2-7
CDR3: CAISESGTSWIEQYF
DNA: TGTGCCATCAGTGAGTCCGGGACTAGCTGGATCGAGCAGTACTTC

V: TRBV5-5
size: many
D: TRBD1
J: TRBJ2-2
CDR3: CASSGRTGPGELFF
DNA: TGTGCCAGCAGCGGACGGACAGGGCCCGGGGAGCTGTTTTTT

V: TRBV19
size: NA
D: NA
J: TRBJ1-2
CDR3: CATKRGAINYGYTF
DNA: TGTGCCACCAAGAGGGGAGCGATTAACTATGGCTACACCTTC

V: TRBV3-1
size: many
D: NA
J: TRBJ2-2
CDR3: CASSPGLENTGELFF
DNA: TGTGCCAGCAGCCCGGGACTGGAGAACACCGGGGAGCTGTTTTTT

V: TRBV5-1
size: few
D: NA
J: TRBJ1-1
CDR3: CASSLWGGTEAFF
DNA: TGCGCCAGCAGCTTGTGGGGGGGCACTGAAGCTTTCTTT

V: TRBV20-1
size: many
D: NA
J: TRBJ2-3
CDR3: CSAEWDTQYF
DNA: TGCAGTGCCGAGTGGGATACGCAGTATTTT

V: TRBV7-9
size: many
D: NA
J: TRBJ2-7
CDR3: CASSRAGSGDYEQYF
DNA: TGTGCCAGCAGCCGAGCCGGTAGCGGAGATTACGAGCAGTACTTC

V: TRBV29-1
size: NA
D: NA
J: TRBJ2-7
CDR3: CSVGGASLGEQYF
DNA: TGCAGCGTTGGAGGGGCCTCTTTGGGCGAGCAGTACTTC

V: TRBV25-1
size: many
D: NA
J: TRBJ2-1
CDR3: CASSEYQGRDEQFF
DNA: TGTGCCAGCAGTGAATATCAGGGACGGGATGAGCAGTTCTTC

V: TRBV7-9
size: NA
D: NA
J: TRBJ1-2
CDR3: CASSPVVGGGGYTF
DNA: TGTGCCAGCAGCCCCGTCGTAGGGGGGGGCGGCTACACCTTC

V: TRBV9
size: many
D: NA
J: TRBJ1-2
CDR3: CASSVGGAEYGYTF
DNA: TGTGCCAGCAGCGTAGGAGGGGCGGAGTATGGCTACACCTTC

V: TRBV29-1
size: many
D: NA
J: TRBJ2-5
CDR3: CSVGVRGARETQYF
DNA: TGCAGCGTTGGGGTTAGGGGGGCGAGGGAGACCCAGTACTTC

V: TRBV12-3/TRBV12-4
size: many
D: NA
J: TRBJ1-1
CDR3: CASSLQVYTEAFF
DNA: TGTGCCAGCAGTTTACAGGTGTACACCGAAGCTTTCTTT

V: TRBV29-1
size: few
D: TRBD2
J: TRBJ2-1
CDR3: CSVEKSLAGAHNEQFF
DNA: TGCAGCGTTGAAAAGAGTCTAGCGGGAGCCCACAATGAGCAGTTCTTC

V: TRBV6-5
size: many
D: TRBD2
J: TRBJ2-7
CDR3: CASSYPRGSGVGEQYF
DNA: TGTGCCAGCAGTTACCCCCGGGGTAGCGGGGTGGGGGAGCAGTACTTC

V: TRBV30
size: many
D: NA
J: TRBJ1-1
CDR3: CAWNGRSTEAFF
DNA: TGTGCCTGGAACGGACGATCGACTGAAGCTTTCTTT

V: TRBV6-1
size: NA
D: NA
J: TRBJ2-7
CDR3: CASSRRRGGNEQYF
DNA: TGTGCCAGCAGTCGACGGAGGGGAGGCAACGAGCAGTACTTC

V: TRBV13
size: NA
D: NA
J: TRBJ2-2
CDR3: CASSLAEYWAGELFF
DNA: TGTGCCAGCAGCTTAGCCGAATACTGGGCCGGGGAGCTGTTTTTT

V: TRBV6-1
size: few
D: NA
J: TRBJ2-3
CDR3: CASSPLAVTDTQYF
DNA: TGTGCCAGCAGTCCTTTAGCGGTCACAGATACGCAGTATTTT

V: TRBV6-1
size: few
D: TRBD1
J: TRBJ2-3
CDR3: CASRGQATDTQYF
DNA: TGTGCCAGCAGGGGACAGGCCACAGATACGCAGTATTTT

V: TRBV11-1
size: NA
D: NA
J: TRBJ2-2
CDR3: CASRPLRGVQRGTGELFF
DNA: TGTGCCAGCAGGCCCCTTCGGGGCGTCCAGAGGGGCACCGGGGAGCTGTTTTTT

V: TRBV4-1
size: many
D: TRBD1
J: TRBJ2-7
CDR3: CASSQGWSGQGEQGEQYF
DNA: TGCGCCAGCAGCCAAGGTTGGTCAGGACAGGGAGAACAAGGCGAGCAGTACTTC

V: TRBV7-9
size: NA
D: NA
J: TRBJ1-5
CDR3: CASSARGSGQPQHF
DNA: TGTGCCAGCAGCGCCAGGGGTTCGGGTCAGCCCCAGCATTTT

V: TRBV3-1
size: many
D: NA
J: TRBJ2-5
CDR3: CASSQPSETQYF
DNA: TGTGCCAGCAGCCAGCCTTCGGAGACCCAGTACTTC

V: TRBV25-1
size: NA
D: TRBD2
J: TRBJ2-2
CDR3: CASSEGGVNTGELFF
DNA: TGTGCCAGCAGTGAGGGGGGGGTGAACACCGGGGAGCTGTTTTTT

V: TRBV3-1
size: many
D: NA
J: TRBJ1-5
CDR3: CASSQSPIGRINQPQHF
DNA: TGTGCCAGCAGCCAATCACCAATAGGGCGTATCAATCAGCCCCAGCATTTT

V: TRBV20-1
size: NA
D: TRBD1
J: TRBJ1-2
CDR3: CSAQDRGLNGYTF
DNA: TGCAGTGCCCAGGACAGGGGACTGAATGGCTACACCTTC

V: TRBV5-8
size: NA
D: NA
J: TRBJ2-5
CDR3: CASSLESGKETQYF
DNA: TGTGCCAGCAGCTTGGAGTCAGGAAAAGAGACCCAGTACTTC

V: TRBV11-1
size: many
D: TRBD1
J: TRBJ2-5
CDR3: CASSQTGFNPETQYF
DNA: TGTGCCAGCAGCCAGACAGGGTTCAACCCAGAGACCCAGTACTTC

V: TRBV3-1
size: many
D: TRBD1
J: TRBJ2-7
CDR3: CASSQGHQGAYEQYF
DNA: TGTGCCAGCAGCCAAGGTCACCAGGGGGCCTACGAGCAGTACTTC

V: TRBV19
size: NA
D: NA
J: TRBJ2-4
CDR3: CASSMGPSWGNIQYF
DNA: TGTGCCAGTAGTATGGGGCCTAGTTGGGGAAACATTCAGTACTTC